Below are 28 T cell receptor beta chains sequenced from a single sample in a study of OX40 agonist ivuxolimab in advanced cancers. TCRdb keeps only in-frame clones here, not all; method: immunoSEQ multiplex PCR. In the table there are some 80,000 clones, under 90% of which are singletons. The sample was CD4+ or CD8+ T cells sorted from blood, taken in a trial of the OX40 agonist ivuxolimab. The origin of the receptors is an adult with an advanced solid tumor such as melanoma, head and neck, liver or kidney cancer.

This sequence joins TRBV28 and TRBJ2-1, with TRBD1 matching 9 bases. CDR3 length: 16 residues. Trimming cost V 5 bases and J 5 bases; bases outside gene matches: 10. The V gene's germline CDR1 is MDHEN and CDR2 SYDVKM. This chain's CDR3 is CASSGWRQGVDNEQFF. The CDR3 region has the DNA TGTGCCAGCAGTGGGTGGAGACAGGGGGTAGACAATGAGCAGTTCTTC.

The genes are TRBV30 and TRBJ2-4; the D is unclear. This CDR3 comprises 16 residues. Germline V gene lookup returns CDR1 GTSNPN and CDR2 SVGIG (reference sequence). V lost 0 bases to trimming and J lost 1 base, with 13 bases between them. The CDR3 loop reads CAWSVLVSSAKNIQYF. CDR3 in DNA: TGTGCCTGGAGTGTACTTGTCAGTAGTGCCAAAAACATTCAGTACTTC. The variable domain in full, with the rest retrieved from reference TRBV30 and TRBJ2-4, is SQTIHQWPATLVQPVGSPLSLECTVEGTSNPNLYWYRQAAGRGLQLLFYSVGIGQISSEVPQNLSASRPQDRQFILSSKKLLLSDSGFYLCAWSVLVSSAKNIQYFGAGTRLSVL.

The chain recombines TRBV11-2 with TRBJ2-3; D uncertain. Germline V gene lookup returns CDR1 SGHAT and CDR2 FQNNGV. The CDR3 is 14 amino acids. Trimming took off 2 bases at V and 0 bases at J, with 6 bases between the two ends. The CDR3 DNA reads TGTGCCAGCAGCTTAATAGGGAGCACAGATACGCAGTATTTT. Encoded protein: CASSLIGSTDTQYF. Variable domain in full (rest from reference TRBV11-2 and TRBJ2-3): EAGVAQSPRYKIIEKRQSVAFWCNPISGHATLYWYQQILGQGPKLLIQFQNNGVVDDSQLPKDRFSAERLKGVDSTLKIQPAKLEDSAVYLCASSLIGSTDTQYFGPGTRLTVL.

This chain connects TRBV5-1 to TRBJ2-7; tentatively, D is TRBD1 or TRBD2 (5 bases each). Germline values: CDR1 SGHRS, CDR2 YFSETQ. The V end lost 0 bases, the J end lost 0 bases, and 10 bases lay between the germline ends. The CDR3 spans 15 residues. CDR3: CASSLVAGSSYEQYF. The CDR3 DNA sequence: TGCGCCAGCAGCTTGGTTGCAGGGAGCTCCTACGAGCAGTACTTC.

The rearrangement uses TRBV9 and TRBJ2-2; 9 nucleotides line up with TRBD1. CDR1 and CDR2 from the germline V gene are SGDLS and YYNGEE. The CDR3 runs to 16 residues. J was trimmed by 5 bases and V by 4 bases; bases with no gene match: 9. The CDR3 DNA reads as TGTGCCAGCAGCAAGAGGACAGGGGTGAGGACCGGGGAGCTGTTTTTT. Protein: CASSKRTGVRTGELFF. Full variable domain (rest looked up from reference TRBV9 and TRBJ2-2): DSGVTQTPKHLITATGQRVTLRCSPRSGDLSVYWYQQSLDQGLQFLIQYYNGEERAKGNILERFSAQQFPDLHSELNLSSLELGDSALYFCASSKRTGVRTGELFFGEGSRLTVL.

The chain links TRBV5-1 to TRBJ2-3, with TRBD1 matching over 9 bases. The CDR3 runs to 16 residues. Unmatched junction bases numbered 10, after V lost 5 bases and J lost 3 bases. Germline CDR1 reads SGHRS; CDR2 reads YFSETQ. DNA of the CDR3: TGCGCCAGCAGGGACCTACAGGGGGCGGCGACAGATACGCAGTATTTT. As protein: CASRDLQGAATDTQYF.

The rearrangement joins TRBV2 to TRBJ1-5; D may be TRBD1 (5 bases). Germline CDR1 is SNHLY and CDR2 is FYNNEI. The CDR3 length is 15 residues. The germline V and J ends were trimmed by 4 bases and 5 bases, with 15 bases remaining between them. The CDR3 spells CASSGGTHRDQPQHF. The CDR3 region has the DNA TGTGCCAGCAGTGGGGGGACCCATAGGGATCAGCCCCAGCATTTT.

This sequence joins TRBV4-1 and TRBJ2-3; 9 bases are a match to TRBD2. This CDR3 is 15 amino acids long. CDR1 is MGHRA and CDR2 is YSYEKL in the germline V gene. Trimming took 3 bases from V and 4 from J; bases not matched to a gene: 5. CDR3 loop: CASSQRGGGADTQYF. Written as DNA, the CDR3 is TGCGCCAGCAGCCAGCGCGGGGGGGGCGCAGATACGCAGTATTTT.

The V and J genes are TRBV5-5 and TRBJ1-2, with D perhaps TRBD1 (5 bases). The germline gives CDR1 SGHKS, CDR2 YYEKEE (reference sequence). V lost 1 base and J lost 3, with 7 bases in between. The CDR3 contains 13 residues. The CDR3 DNA reads as TGTGCCAGCAGCTTGAGGGGTGACTATGGCTACACCTTC. Its translation is CASSLRGDYGYTF.

This chain joins TRBV7-9 and TRBJ2-7, with 10 bases that match TRBD2. The V gene's germline CDR1 is SEHNR and CDR2 FQNEAQ (reference sequence). J was trimmed by 5 bases and V by 0 bases; bases with no gene match: 7. The CDR3 loop spans 16 amino acids. CDR3 protein: CASSLALLAGEDEQYF. The CDR3 DNA sequence: TGTGCCAGCAGCTTAGCCCTTCTAGCGGGAGAAGACGAGCAGTACTTC.

This CDR3 is CASSEGSLNSPLHF. CDR3 DNA sequence: TGTGCCAGCAGTGAGGGTTCACTCAATTCACCCCTCCACTTT. This chain links TRBV2 with TRBJ1-6; D unclear. This CDR3 contains 14 residues. Germline assignment: CDR1 SNHLY and CDR2 FYNNEI. V shed 3 bases and J shed 7 bases, with 10 bases lying between them.

The chain has TRBV4-1 and TRBJ2-1, with D possibly matching TRBD2 (6 bases). The CDR3 contains 15 residues. Trimming cost V 0 bases and J 8 bases, with 14 bases left between them. CDR1 and CDR2 from the germline V gene are MGHRA and YSYEKL. CDR3 nucleotides: TGCGCCAGCAGCCAAGAGAGTCTAGCGTTCTATGAGCAGTTCTTC. This encodes CASSQESLAFYEQFF.

This chain uses TRBV5-6 with TRBJ2-4; D not resolved. The germline V gene encodes CDR1 SGHDT and CDR2 YYEEEE. Trimming shortened V by 4 bases and J by 1 base, and 18 bases separated the two germline ends. The CDR3 loop spans 17 amino acids. The CDR3 DNA reads TGTGCCAGCAGCCGGGCTGGATCCTCGATGGCCAAAAACATTCAGTACTTC. Translated, it gives CASSRAGSSMAKNIQYF. Complete variable domain (other parts from reference TRBV5-6 and TRBJ2-4): DAGVTQSPTHLIKTRGQQVTLRCSPKSGHDTVSWYQQALGQGPQFIFQYYEEEERQRGNFPDRFSGHQFPNYSSELNVNALLLGDSALYLCASSRAGSSMAKNIQYFGAGTRLSVL.

The chain combines TRBV7-9 with TRBJ2-2; 10 bases are a match to TRBD2. Germline values: CDR1 SEHNR, CDR2 FQNEAQ (reference sequence). This CDR3 spans 18 amino acids. With V trimmed by 5 bases and J by 7 bases, 16 bases remained unmatched. Here the CDR3 DNA reads TGTGCCAGCAGCCCCTTCCCCCGGACTAGCGGTGCCGGCGGGGAGCTGTTTTTT. It yields the protein CASSPFPRTSGAGGELFF. Based on the CDR3 plus reference TRBV7-9 and TRBJ2-2, the full variable domain is DTGVSQNPRHKITKRGQNVTFRCDPISEHNRLYWYRQTLGQGPEFLTYFQNEAQLEKSRLLSDRFSAERPKGSFSTLEIQRTEQGDSAMYLCASSPFPRTSGAGGELFFGEGSRLTVL.

V and J are TRBV7-7 and TRBJ1-2; tentative D call: TRBD1 (5 bases). In germline, CDR1 is SSHAT, CDR2 FNYEAQ (reference sequence). Trimming left V 5 bases short and J 4 bases short, with 11 bases between. This CDR3 has 13 amino acids. The CDR3 coding sequence is TGTGCCAGCAGCCCCGACAGCCTCTATGGCTACACCTTC. Protein product: CASSPDSLYGYTF.

This chain uses TRBV6-5 with TRBJ2-1, with D uncertain. The V gene's germline CDR1 is MNHEY and CDR2 SVGAGI. V dropped 4 bases and J dropped 7 bases, with 5 bases sitting between them. CDR3 length: 11 residues. The CDR3 reads CASSFLNEQFF. CDR3 in DNA: TGTGCCAGCAGTTTTTTGAATGAGCAGTTCTTC.

In its sample, this clone was seen a few times. V is TRBV2 and J is TRBJ2-1, with 7 bases matching TRBD1. The ends lost 6 bases at V and 9 bases at J; junction bases unmatched: 8. The CDR3 is made up of 13 amino acids. CDR1 and CDR2 (germline): SNHLY, FYNNEI. The CDR3 loop is CASSAQQGFEQFF. The CDR3 bases are TGTGCCAGCAGCGCCCAACAGGGGTTTGAGCAGTTCTTC.

As DNA, the CDR3 is TGCGCCAGCAGTTATGGATCGATAGACATCAATGGCTACACCTTC. This sequence encodes CASSYGSIDINGYTF. V is TRBV5-1 and J is TRBJ1-2; D remains unclear. Germline V gene data show CDR1 as SGHRS and CDR2 as YFSETQ. Deletions cut 5 bases from V and 6 bases from J, with 20 bases between. The CDR3 is 15 amino acids.

This chain links TRBV5-1 with TRBJ1-4; D gene unclear. Germline CDR1 SGHRS, CDR2 YFSETQ. The ends were cut back, 1 base at V and 0 bases at J, with 7 bases in the middle. The CDR3 consists of 15 residues. The CDR3 loop reads CASSLQASTNEKLFF. In DNA form, the CDR3 reads TGCGCCAGCAGCTTGCAGGCTTCAACTAATGAAAAACTGTTTTTT.

CDR3 in DNA: TGTGCCAGTAGTATAACCGGACAACAATCTAACTATGGCTACACCTTC. Translation: CASSITGQQSNYGYTF. The gene calls are TRBV19 and TRBJ1-2; weak D call: TRBD1 (5 bases). CDR1 and CDR2 (germline): LNHDA, SQIVND (reference sequence). Trimming left V 2 bases short and J 0 bases short, with 13 bases between. The CDR3 has 16 amino acids.

This clone was seen only a few times. The gene calls are TRBV30 and TRBJ1-5, with D possibly being TRBD1 (6 bases). V was cut by 0 bases and J by 2 bases, with 8 bases left in between. CDR3 length: 14 amino acids. Per germline, CDR1 GTSNPN and CDR2 SVGIG (reference sequence). CDR3 sequence: CAWSVAGGNQPQHF. The CDR3 region has the DNA TGTGCCTGGAGTGTAGCAGGGGGCAATCAGCCCCAGCATTTT.

This chain connects TRBV2 to TRBJ2-7; D is perhaps TRBD1 or TRBD2 (5 bases each). V was pared by 6 bases and J by 3 bases, with 18 bases between. This CDR3 is built from 15 residues. Looked up from germline, CDR1 is SNHLY and CDR2 is FYNNEI. The chain's CDR3 is CASSSVGRHLYEQYV. The CDR3 nucleotides are TGTGCCAGCAGCTCGGTGGGACGCCATCTCTACGAGCAGTACGTC.

This chain connects TRBV27 to TRBJ2-7; 7 bases agree with TRBD2. Losses at the gene ends were 6 bases for V and 2 bases for J; bases not matched to a gene: 7. The CDR3 length is 14 residues. Germline V gene lookup returns CDR1 MNHEY and CDR2 SMNVEV (reference sequence). This CDR3 reads CASRALARPYEQYF. In DNA form, the CDR3 reads TGTGCCAGCAGAGCACTAGCGCGTCCCTACGAGCAGTACTTC.

The chain combines TRBV2 with TRBJ1-6; TRBD1 might be the D (5 bases). The CDR3 is made up of 14 amino acids. The V gene's germline CDR1 is SNHLY and CDR2 FYNNEI. The V gene lost 5 bases and the J gene lost 6 bases, with 11 bases spanning the gap. CDR3 in DNA: TGTGCCAGCAGTTCCGGGACCACTAATTCACCCCTCCACTTT. It specifies CASSSGTTNSPLHF. Full variable domain (remainder filled in from reference TRBV2 and TRBJ1-6): EPEVTQTPSHQVTQMGQEVILRCVPISNHLYFYWYRQILGQKVEFLVSFYNNEISEKSEIFDDQFSVERPDGSNFTLKIRSTKLEDSAMYFCASSSGTTNSPLHFGNGTRLTVT.

J is TRBJ1-2 and V is TRBV7-2; no firm D call. The CDR3 totals 15 residues. Between the trimmed V and J ends, which lost 2 bases and 4 bases, there was a span of 14 bases. Germline CDR1 reads SGHTA; CDR2 reads FQGNSA. CDR3 in amino acids: CASSLRVSSGYGYTF. As DNA, the CDR3 is TGTGCCAGCAGCTTACGAGTCTCCAGTGGCTATGGCTACACCTTC.

The J gene is TRBJ2-2, the V gene TRBV5-4, with a tentative D call TRBD2 (6 bases). V shed 0 bases and J shed 4 bases, with 10 bases lying between them. Germline CDR1 is SGHNT and CDR2 is YYREEE (reference sequence). The CDR3 runs to 15 residues. CDR3 amino acids: CASSLGIGGTGELFF. CDR3 DNA: TGTGCCAGCAGCTTGGGCATCGGGGGCACCGGGGAGCTGTTTTTT.

This sequence joins TRBV28 and TRBJ1-2, with TRBD1 matching over 10 bases. Germline CDR1 is MDHEN and CDR2 is SYDVKM. The CDR3 spans 17 residues. The J segment lost 2 bases and the V segment lost 3 bases, leaving 9 bases of the junction unmatched. The CDR3 region has the DNA TGTGCCAGCAGTTTCAACGGACAGGGGGAAGGGAACTATGGCTACACCTTC. The encoded protein is CASSFNGQGEGNYGYTF.

This sequence joins TRBV29-1 and TRBJ2-4, with D possibly called TRBD1 or TRBD2 (5 bases each). Germline V gene sequence: CDR1 SQVTM, CDR2 ANQGSEA. Trimming removed 7 bases at V and 0 bases at J, with 16 bases between. The CDR3 is made up of 15 amino acids. DNA of the CDR3: TGCAGCGCCACTATCGGGACCTCAGCCAAAAACATTCAGTACTTC. Translated, it gives CSATIGTSAKNIQYF. The variable domain in full, with the rest retrieved from reference TRBV29-1 and TRBJ2-4, is SAVISQKPSRDICQRGTSLTIQCQVDSQVTMMFWYRQQPGQSLTLIATANQGSEATYESGFVIDKFPISRPNLTFSTLTVSNMSPEDSSIYLCSATIGTSAKNIQYFGAGTRLSVL.